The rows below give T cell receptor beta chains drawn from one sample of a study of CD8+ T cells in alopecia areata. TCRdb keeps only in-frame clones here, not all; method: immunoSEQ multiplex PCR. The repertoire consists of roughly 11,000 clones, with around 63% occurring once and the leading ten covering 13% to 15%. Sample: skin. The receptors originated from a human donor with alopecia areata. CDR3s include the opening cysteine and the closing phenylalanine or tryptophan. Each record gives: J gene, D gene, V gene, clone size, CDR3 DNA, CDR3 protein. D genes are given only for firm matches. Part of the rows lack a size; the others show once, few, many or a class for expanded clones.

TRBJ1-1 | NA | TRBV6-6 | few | TGTGCCAGCAGCCCCCCAAACACTGAAGCTTTCTTT | CASSPPNTEAFF
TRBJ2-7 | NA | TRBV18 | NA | TGTGCCAGCTCGTCGGACGGGTACGAGCAGTACTTC | CASSSDGYEQYF
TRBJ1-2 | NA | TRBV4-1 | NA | TGCGCCAGCAGCCTCCTTCAGGGTAAAGATGGCTACACCTTC | CASSLLQGKDGYTF
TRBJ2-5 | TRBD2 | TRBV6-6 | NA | TGTGCCAGCAGTCAACGGGTAGCGGGGGAAGAGACCCAGTACTTC | CASSQRVAGEETQYF
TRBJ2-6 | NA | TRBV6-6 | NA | TGTGCCAGCAACCCCCAGATGGCTGGGGCCAACGTCCTGACTTTC | CASNPQMAGANVLTF
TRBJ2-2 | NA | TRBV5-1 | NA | TGCGCCAGCAGCCAGGCCGGGGGTCGAGGAGGGGAGCTGTTTTTT | CASSQAGGRGGELFF
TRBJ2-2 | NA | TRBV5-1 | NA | TGCGCCAGCAGCTTGCAAGCGTGGAACACCGGGGAGCTGTTTTTT | CASSLQAWNTGELFF
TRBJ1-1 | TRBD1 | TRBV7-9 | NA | TGTGCCAGCAGCTTAGTATCAGGGGGTGCCACTGAAGCTTTCTTT | CASSLVSGGATEAFF
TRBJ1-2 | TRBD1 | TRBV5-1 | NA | TGCGCCAGCAGCGACGGGGACAGGCTCTATGGCTACACCTTC | CASSDGDRLYGYTF
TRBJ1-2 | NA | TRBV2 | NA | TGTGCCAGCAGTGACCTGGACAGCTTCTATGGCTACACCTTC | CASSDLDSFYGYTF
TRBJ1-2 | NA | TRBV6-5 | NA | TGTGCCAGCAGTTACTCGGGGCAGAGAAACTATGGCTACACCTTC | CASSYSGQRNYGYTF
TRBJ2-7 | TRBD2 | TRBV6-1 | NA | TGTGCCAGCAGTGTGGAAGCGGGGGTATCGTACGAGCAGTACTTC | CASSVEAGVSYEQYF
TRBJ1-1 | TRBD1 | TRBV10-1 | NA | TGCGCCAGCAACCCGGGACAGGGGAAAGCTGAAGCTTTCTTT | CASNPGQGKAEAFF
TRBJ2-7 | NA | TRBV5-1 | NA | TGCGCCAGCAGCGAGGGAATAGGCTACGAGCAGTACTTC | CASSEGIGYEQYF
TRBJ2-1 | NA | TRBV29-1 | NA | TGCAGCGTTGGCCTAGCTTCCCGATACGAGCAGTTCTTC | CSVGLASRYEQFF
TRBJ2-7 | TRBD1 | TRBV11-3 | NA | TGTGCCAGCAGCCCACCCGGGGGACAGGGACCGCAGTACTTC | CASSPPGGQGPQYF
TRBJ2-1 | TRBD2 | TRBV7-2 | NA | TGTGCCAGCAGCCCCGGGACTAGCGGTTACAATGAGCAGTTCTTC | CASSPGTSGYNEQFF
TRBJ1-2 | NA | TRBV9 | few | TGTGCCAGCAGCTACCTTGGACAGTTGGACTATGGCTACACCTTC | CASSYLGQLDYGYTF
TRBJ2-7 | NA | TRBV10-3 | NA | TGTGCCATCAGTCCCCAATCCCTCTGGTACGAGCAGTACTTC | CAISPQSLWYEQYF
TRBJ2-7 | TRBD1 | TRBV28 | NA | TGTGCCAGCAGTTCATCTTGGGGGACAGGACCCTTTCGCTTCTACGAGCAGTACTTC | CASSSSWGTGPFRFYEQYF
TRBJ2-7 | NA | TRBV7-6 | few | TGTGCCAGCAGCTTAGACGGGAGTAAATACGAGCAGTACTTC | CASSLDGSKYEQYF
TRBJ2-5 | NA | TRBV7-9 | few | TGTGCCAGCAGCTTTGACAGGAGGTCCGAGACCCAGTACTTC | CASSFDRRSETQYF
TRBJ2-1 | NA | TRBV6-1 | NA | TGTGCCAGTCGGTGGGCATCCTACAATGAGCAGTTCTTC | CASRWASYNEQFF
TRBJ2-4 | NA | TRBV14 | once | TGTGCCAGCAGCCAAGGCCGAATAGCCAAAAACATTCAGTACTTC | CASSQGRIAKNIQYF
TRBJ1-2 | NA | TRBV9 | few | TGTGCCAGCAGCGTTGCTCTTGGCTACACCTTC | CASSVALGYTF
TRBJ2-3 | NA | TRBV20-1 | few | TGCAGTGCCCGGTCCGGAAATACGCAGTATTTT | CSARSGNTQYF
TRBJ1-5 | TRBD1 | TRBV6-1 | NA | TGTGCCAGCAGTAAAGGGACAGGGGGCGCGGTTCAGCCCCAGCATTTT | CASSKGTGGAVQPQHF
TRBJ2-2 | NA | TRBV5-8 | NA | TGTGCCAGCAGCTTGGGCCCAGGGACCGGGGAGCTGTTTTTT | CASSLGPGTGELFF
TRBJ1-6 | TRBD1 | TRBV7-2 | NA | TGTGCCAGCAGTTATACCGGGACAGGGGTTTCACCCCTCCACTTT | CASSYTGTGVSPLHF
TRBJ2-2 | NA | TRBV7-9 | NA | TGTGCCAGCAGCTTGGGCTGGAACACCGGGGAGCTGTTTTTT | CASSLGWNTGELFF
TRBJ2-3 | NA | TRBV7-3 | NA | TGTGCCAGCAGCCCCAGGGCTAGCACAGATACGCAGTATTTT | CASSPRASTDTQYF
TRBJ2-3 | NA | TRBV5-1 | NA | TGCGCCAGCAGCTTGGCTGGAGCGCGCGATACGCAGTATTTT | CASSLAGARDTQYF
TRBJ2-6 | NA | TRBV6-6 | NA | TGTGCCAGCAGTTACTCGAGCTCTGGGGCCAACGTCCTGACTTTC | CASSYSSSGANVLTF
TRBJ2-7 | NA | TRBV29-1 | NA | TGCAGCGTTGAAGTTTGGCAACTAGGGTACTACGAGCAGTACTTC | CSVEVWQLGYYEQYF
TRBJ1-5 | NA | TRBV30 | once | TGTGCCTGGAGTGTGGGCGTAATTCTGCCCCAGCATTTT | CAWSVGVILPQHF
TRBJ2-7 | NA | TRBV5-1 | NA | TGCGCCAGCAGTTTTGGACTGGACTACGAGCAGTACTTC | CASSFGLDYEQYF
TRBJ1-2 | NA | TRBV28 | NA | TGTGCCACGAAGACCTTTAACTATGGCTACACCTTC | CATKTFNYGYTF
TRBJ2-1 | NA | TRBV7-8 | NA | TGTGCCAGCAGCTTAGGGCCTTTCAACCCGTTCTTC | CASSLGPFNPFF
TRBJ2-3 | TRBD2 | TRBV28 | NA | TGTGCCAGCAGACCCGGACTAGCGGGTGTTACTGCGCAGTATTTT | CASRPGLAGVTAQYF
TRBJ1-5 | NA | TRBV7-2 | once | TGTGCCAGCAGCTTAGAGGGTTGGAGCAATCAGCCCCAGCATTTT | CASSLEGWSNQPQHF
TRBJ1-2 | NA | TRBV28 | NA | TGTGCCAGCAGTTTGTCCGCCGCGCGCTACACCTTC | CASSLSAARYTF
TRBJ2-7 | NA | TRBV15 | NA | TGTGCCACCAGCCCCGCGACCTACGAGCAGTACTTC | CATSPATYEQYF
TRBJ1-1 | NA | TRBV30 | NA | TGTGCCTGGACCGAGGGGCTCACTGAAGCTTTCTTT | CAWTEGLTEAFF
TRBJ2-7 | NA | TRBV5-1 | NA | TGCGCCAGCAGCTTCGACAGTTCCTACGAGCAGTACTTC | CASSFDSSYEQYF
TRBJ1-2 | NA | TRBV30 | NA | TGTGCCTGGCGGACAGCTAACTATGGCTACACCTTC | CAWRTANYGYTF
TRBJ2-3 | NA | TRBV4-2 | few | TGTGCCAGCAGCACAACACTTCAGAATACGCAGTATTTT | CASSTTLQNTQYF